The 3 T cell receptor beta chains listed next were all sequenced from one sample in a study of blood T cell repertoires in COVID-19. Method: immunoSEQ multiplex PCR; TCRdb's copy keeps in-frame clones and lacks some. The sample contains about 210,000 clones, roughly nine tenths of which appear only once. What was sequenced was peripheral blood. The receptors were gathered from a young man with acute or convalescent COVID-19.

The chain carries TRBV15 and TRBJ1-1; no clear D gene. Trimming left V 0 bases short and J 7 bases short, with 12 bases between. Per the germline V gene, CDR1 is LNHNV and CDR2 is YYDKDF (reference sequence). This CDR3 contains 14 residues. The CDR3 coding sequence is TGTGCCACCAGCAGAGATTCTTCAGATGGTGAAGCTTTCTTT. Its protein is CATSRDSSDGEAFF.

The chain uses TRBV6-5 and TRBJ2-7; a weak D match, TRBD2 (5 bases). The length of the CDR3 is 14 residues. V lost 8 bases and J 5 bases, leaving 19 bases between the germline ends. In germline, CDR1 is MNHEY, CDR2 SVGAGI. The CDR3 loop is CASLFGGLKDEQYF. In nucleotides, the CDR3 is TGTGCCAGCCTCTTCGGAGGATTAAAGGACGAGCAGTACTTC.

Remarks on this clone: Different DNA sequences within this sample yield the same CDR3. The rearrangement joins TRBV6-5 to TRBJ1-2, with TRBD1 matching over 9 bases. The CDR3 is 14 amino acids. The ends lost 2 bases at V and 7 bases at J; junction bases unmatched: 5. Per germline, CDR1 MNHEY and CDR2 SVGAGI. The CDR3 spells CASSYTGQGSGYTF. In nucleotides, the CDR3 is TGTGCCAGCAGTTACACGGGACAGGGCAGTGGCTACACCTTC.